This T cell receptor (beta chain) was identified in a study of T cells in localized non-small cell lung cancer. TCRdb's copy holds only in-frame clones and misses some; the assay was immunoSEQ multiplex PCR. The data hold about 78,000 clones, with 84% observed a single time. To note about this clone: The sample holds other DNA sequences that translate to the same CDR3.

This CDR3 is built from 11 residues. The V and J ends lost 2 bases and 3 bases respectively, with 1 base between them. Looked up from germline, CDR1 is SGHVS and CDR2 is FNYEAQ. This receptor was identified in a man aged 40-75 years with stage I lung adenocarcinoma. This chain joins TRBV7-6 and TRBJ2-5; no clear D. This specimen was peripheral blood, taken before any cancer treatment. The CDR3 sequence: CASSLKETQYF. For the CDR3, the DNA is TGTGCCAGCAGCTTAAAAGAGACCCAGTACTTC.